This TCR beta chain comes out of a study of blood T cell repertoires in COVID-19. Study summary: Samples of COVID-19 (acute and convalescent) were obtained from the United States, Italy and Spain. In each case, the material was cDNA or gDNA derived from T cells, B-cell-depleted T cells, or PBMCs.

Per germline, CDR1 MDHEN and CDR2 SYDVKM. CDR3 length: 14 amino acids. V trimming: 6 bases; J trimming: 4 bases; junction bases outside the gene matches: 6. Authors' processing steps: Quantification of nucleated cells was approximated via reference gene primer amplification. TCRdb's copy holds only in-frame clones and misses some; the assay was immunoSEQ multiplex PCR. V, J and clone size derive from that table, while D and trimming were established from the DNA sequence. The data contain about 110,000 clones, roughly 85% of them singletons. The sequence was obtained from a woman aged 80 or older with acute or convalescent COVID-19. V and J are TRBV28 and TRBJ2-7; TRBD2 agrees at 10 bases. Sample: peripheral blood. CDR3: CASRASGSRYEQYF. CDR3 nucleotides: TGTGCCAGCAGGGCTAGCGGGAGCAGATACGAGCAGTACTTC. The full variable domain, its missing parts supplied by reference TRBV28 and TRBJ2-7, is DVKVTQSSRYLVKRTGEKVFLECVQDMDHENMFWYRQDPGLGLRLIYFSYDVKMKEKGDIPEGYSVSREKKERFSLILESASTNQTSMYLCASRASGSRYEQYFGPGTRLTVT.